Below are 28 T cell receptor beta chains sequenced from a single sample in a study of T cells after yellow fever vaccination. One entry per CDR3 protein results from TCRdb running MiXCR on the 5' RACE reads. The sample gives about 10,000 distinct CDR3 sequences, more than 4% of which show up once; 1.5% to 2% is in the top ten. The source was PBMCs, either bulk or a sorted T-cell subset (CD4+, CD8+, memory, or dextramer-sorted; not recorded which), collected approximately 16 days after the first yellow fever vaccination. The receptors stem from a man between 18 and 29 years old who received the YFV17D yellow fever vaccine.

This clonotype was seen at least ten times. This chain connects TRBV30 to TRBJ2-5; no reliable D call. The germline V gene has CDR1 GTSNPN and CDR2 SVGIG (reference sequence). The V gene lost 2 bases and the J gene lost 1 base, with 8 bases spanning the gap. The CDR3 length is 13 residues. CDR3 sequence reads: CAWSIGLQETQYF. The CDR3 DNA reads as TGTGCCTGGAGTATCGGTCTCCAAGAGACCCAGTACTTC.

By proportion, this clonotype is medium-sized. V usage is TRBV2 and J usage is TRBJ2-3, with D possibly matching TRBD1 (6 bases). Germline V lookup: CDR1 SNHLY, CDR2 FYNNEI. The V and J ends lost 11 bases and 4 bases respectively, with 13 bases between them. The CDR3 extends over 12 amino acids. CDR3 protein: CAGTGTADTQYF. CDR3 sequence (DNA): TGTGCCGGCACAGGGACCGCAGATACGCAGTATTTT.

The table lists this clonotype with many counts. The V and J genes are TRBV21-1 and TRBJ1-6; TRBD1 is the table's D call and was not checked against the DNA. TRBV21-1 corresponds to a pseudogene. This CDR3 is 14 amino acids long. The CDR3: CASRTGAYNSPLHF. CDR3 DNA sequence: TGTGCCAGCAGGACAGGGGCATATAATTCACCCCTCCACTTT.

This clonotype is deemed medium-sized (0.01 to 0.1%). J is TRBJ2-4 and V is TRBV5-4, with D hard to call. Trimming left V 0 bases short and J 2 bases short, with 6 bases between. CDR3 size: 14 residues. Germline values: CDR1 SGHNT, CDR2 YYREEE (reference sequence). The CDR3 is CASSLAGPKNIQYF. CDR3 coding DNA: TGTGCCAGCAGCTTGGCCGGCCCCAAAAACATTCAGTACTTC.

There are many counts of this clonotype. The chain combines TRBV14 with TRBJ2-1; TRBD2 matches at 7 bases. V was pared by 1 base and J by 0 bases, with 9 bases of the junction left unmatched. The length of the CDR3 is 18 residues. Germline V lookup: CDR1 SGHDN, CDR2 FVKESK. For the CDR3, the DNA is TGTGCCAGCAGCCAAGGGAAGGATTGGACTAGCTCCTACAATGAGCAGTTCTTC. Protein product: CASSQGKDWTSSYNEQFF.

This clonotype is termed medium-sized (0.01 to 0.1%). The chain combines TRBV4-3 with TRBJ2-3, with unresolved D. V was shortened by 3 bases and J by 0 bases, with 7 bases between the two germline ends. This CDR3 is 14 amino acids long. Germline CDR1 and CDR2: LGHNA and YSLEER. This CDR3 reads CASSQDHSTDTQYF. The CDR3 nucleotides are TGCGCCAGCAGCCAGGATCATAGCACAGATACGCAGTATTTT.

The table lists this clonotype with many counts. The genes are TRBV5-1 and TRBJ1-4; D uncertain. Germline-derived CDR1 and CDR2 are SGHRS and YFSETQ. The V end lost 3 bases, the J end lost 7 bases, and 19 bases lay between the germline ends. The CDR3 has 16 amino acids. The CDR3 DNA reads TGCGCCAGCAGCTCGCAAAACCCCGGTGTCGGTGAAAAACTGTTTTTT. It specifies CASSSQNPGVGEKLFF.

This clonotype was seen repeatedly, ten times or more. The V call is TRBV7-2, the J call TRBJ1-2; TRBD1 matches 12 bases. The germline gives CDR1 SGHTA, CDR2 FQGNSA. J was trimmed by 0 bases and V by 5 bases; bases with no gene match: 7. The CDR3 loop spans 17 amino acids. The CDR3 DNA reads as TGTGCCAGCAGCCTCTGGGGACAGGGGGCGCCTAACTATGGCTACACCTTC. Protein product: CASSLWGQGAPNYGYTF. The full variable domain, completed using reference TRBV7-2 and TRBJ1-2, is GAGVSQSPSNKVTEKGKDVELRCDPISGHTALYWYRQSLGQGLEFLIYFQGNSAPDKSGLPSDRFSAERTGGSVSTLTIQRTQQEDSAVYLCASSLWGQGAPNYGYTFGSGTRLTVV.

Ten or more counts support this clonotype. The V call is TRBV28, the J call TRBJ2-7; D perhaps matches TRBD1 (8 bases). The CDR3 has 16 amino acids. V gave up 5 bases and J gave up 3 bases, with 20 bases separating them. Per germline, CDR1 MDHEN and CDR2 SYDVKM. CDR3: CASSTPGGGGGYEQYV. The CDR3 DNA sequence: TGTGCCAGCAGTACCCCAGGGGGCGGGGGCGGCTACGAGCAGTACGTC.

The chain couples TRBV20-1 to TRBJ2-3, with 7 bases fitting TRBD1. J lost 2 bases, V lost 3 bases, and 5 bases had no gene match. The CDR3 is 14 residues long. Per germline, CDR1 DFQATT and CDR2 SNEGSKA (reference sequence). For the CDR3, the DNA is TGCAGTGCTAGTGTGCAGGGGGTCACAGATACGCAGTATTTT. Protein: CSASVQGVTDTQYF.

The chain carries TRBV7-8 and TRBJ1-2; the match to TRBD1 covers 7 bases. The CDR3 spans 14 residues. Trimming removed 10 bases from V and 4 bases from J; junction bases left unmatched: 12. Germline values: CDR1 SGHVS, CDR2 FQNEAQ. CDR3 region: CAMGPGDSCYGYTF. Here the CDR3 DNA reads TGTGCCATGGGCCCTGGGGACAGCTGCTATGGCTACACCTTC.

In its sample, this clonotype ranks as medium-sized. This chain joins TRBV6-6 and TRBJ1-1; perhaps TRBD1 as D (6 bases). Germline V gene data show CDR1 as MNHNY and CDR2 as SVGAGI (reference sequence). V was clipped by 6 bases and J by 4 bases, with 18 bases between them. The length of the CDR3 is 15 residues. In DNA, the CDR3 is TGTGCCAGCAGCGTACCACAGGGATCGACCACTGAAGCTTTCTTT. It translates to CASSVPQGSTTEAFF.

By share, this clonotype ranks as medium-sized (0.01 to 0.1%). The chain uses TRBV2 and TRBJ1-2, with 7 nucleotides matching TRBD1. With V trimmed by 5 bases and J by 8 bases, 5 bases remained unmatched. The CDR3 is 12 residues long. CDR1 SNHLY and CDR2 FYNNEI come from the germline V gene. The CDR3 region has the DNA TGTGCCAGCAGTAGACAGGGAAGCGGCTACACCTTC. Translation: CASSRQGSGYTF. Variable domain in full (rest from reference TRBV2 and TRBJ1-2): EPEVTQTPSHQVTQMGQEVILRCVPISNHLYFYWYRQILGQKVEFLVSFYNNEISEKSEIFDDQFSVERPDGSNFTLKIRSTKLEDSAMYFCASSRQGSGYTFGSGTRLTVV.

This clonotype has a count of ten or more. This chain uses TRBV7-6 with TRBJ2-5; 9 bases line up with TRBD2. CDR1 and CDR2 from the germline V gene are SGHVS and FNYEAQ. The CDR3 consists of 14 residues. With 5 bases clipped from V and 5 bases from J, the junction kept 6 bases outside the gene matches. The CDR3 coding sequence is TGTGCCAGCAGCCCAACTAGCGGGCATGAGACCCAGTACTTC. Its translation is CASSPTSGHETQYF.

Within the sample, this clonotype is medium-sized. The V and J genes are TRBV5-5 and TRBJ2-3, with a weak D call TRBD1 (6 bases). Germline V gene sequence: CDR1 SGHKS, CDR2 YYEKEE (reference sequence). The CDR3 runs 15 residues. The germline V and J ends were trimmed by 0 bases and 3 bases, with 11 bases remaining between them. CDR3 sequence reads: CASSLVQGQTDTQYF. CDR3 DNA sequence: TGTGCCAGCAGCTTGGTACAGGGTCAGACAGATACGCAGTATTTT.

By share, this clonotype counts as medium-sized. Here the CDR3 reads CASSASTGETQYF. CDR3 coding DNA: TGCGCCAGCAGCGCGTCGACCGGGGAGACCCAGTACTTC. This chain joins TRBV5-1 and TRBJ2-5; no definite D call. V lost 4 bases, J lost 5 bases, and 12 bases lay in between. CDR3 length: 13 amino acids. Per germline, CDR1 SGHRS and CDR2 YFSETQ.

This clonotype ranks as medium-sized (0.01 to 0.1%). The V gene is TRBV24-1, the J gene TRBJ2-7, with 8 bases fitting TRBD1. The CDR3 sequence is 14 residues long. Per germline, CDR1 KGHDR and CDR2 SFDVKD. The J segment lost 6 bases and the V segment lost 2 bases, leaving 5 bases of the junction unmatched. Here the CDR3 reads CATSDSTGVGEQYF. CDR3 bases: TGTGCCACCAGTGATTCGACAGGGGTGGGCGAGCAGTACTTC.

In its sample, this clonotype was seen many times. The chain combines TRBV19 with TRBJ2-5, with a possible D match to TRBD1 (6 bases). The CDR3 loop spans 16 amino acids. The V and J ends lost 4 bases and 2 bases respectively, with 17 bases between them. Germline V CDR1 and CDR2: LNHDA, SQIVND (reference sequence). The CDR3 here is CASSKRQGRLQETQYF. The DNA for the CDR3 is TGTGCCAGTAGTAAGAGGCAGGGGCGGCTTCAAGAGACCCAGTACTTC.

This clonotype was observed many times. This sequence joins TRBV6-5 and TRBJ2-1; no clear D. V shed 6 bases and J shed 7 bases, with 13 bases lying between them. Germline V gene lookup returns CDR1 MNHEY and CDR2 SVGAGI. There are 13 residues in the CDR3. The CDR3 DNA follows: TGTGCCAGCAGCCCGGGCCAGCGAAATGAGCAGTTCTTC. The encoded protein is CASSPGQRNEQFF.

The J gene is TRBJ2-1, the V gene TRBV5-4; 8 nucleotides line up with TRBD2. The ends lost 0 bases at V and 8 bases at J; junction bases unmatched: 13. From germline, CDR1 is SGHNT and CDR2 YYREEE (reference sequence). This CDR3 spans 17 amino acids. CDR3 amino acids: CASSLAIYGGAGDEQFF. CDR3 DNA: TGTGCCAGCAGCTTGGCAATTTACGGGGGGGCCGGGGATGAGCAGTTCTTC.

By share, this clonotype ranks as medium-sized. This chain joins TRBV2 and TRBJ1-2, with 10 bases matching TRBD1. Unmatched junction bases numbered 3, after V lost 4 bases and J lost 4 bases. Germline CDR1 is SNHLY and CDR2 is FYNNEI. The CDR3 length is 14 residues. The chain's CDR3 is CASSVGTGAYGYTF. CDR3 in DNA: TGTGCCAGCAGTGTGGGGACAGGGGCCTATGGCTACACCTTC.

By sample fraction, this clonotype is medium-sized. The chain uses TRBV12-3 or TRBV12-4 and TRBJ2-4; D ambiguous. The germline V and J ends were trimmed by 8 bases and 1 base, with 6 bases remaining between them. CDR3 size: 12 residues. The CDR3 nucleotides read TGTGCCAGCTCTGCGGCCAAAAACATTCAGTACTTC. Translated, it gives CASSAAKNIQYF.

This clonotype was observed at least ten times. V is TRBV24-1 and J is TRBJ1-1, with D perhaps matching TRBD1 (6 bases). The germline V gene has CDR1 KGHDR and CDR2 SFDVKD. V dropped 5 bases and J dropped 5 bases, with 11 bases sitting between them. The CDR3 covers 13 residues. The CDR3 region has the DNA TGTGCCACCAGTGCAGGGGCGTATACTGAAGCTTTCTTT. It codes for CATSAGAYTEAFF.

This clonotype was recorded many times. The chain employs TRBV18 and TRBJ1-6, with 9 bases fitting TRBD1. The CDR3 has 16 residues. V lost 3 bases, J lost 7 bases, and 7 bases stayed unmatched. Germline V lookup: CDR1 KGHSH, CDR2 LQKENI. The CDR3, as DNA: TGTGCCAGCTCACCCTCCGGGACAGGGAGGAATTCACCCCTCCACTTT. Its protein product is CASSPSGTGRNSPLHF.

This clonotype is deemed medium-sized. The chain uses TRBV7-8 and TRBJ2-1, with a tentative D call TRBD2 (5 bases). With 7 bases removed from V and 4 bases from J, the gap between germline ends came to 11 bases. This CDR3 is built from 13 residues. CDR1 SGHVS and CDR2 FQNEAQ come from the germline V gene. The CDR3 protein is CASNSGRYNEQFF. The CDR3 DNA sequence: TGTGCCAGCAACAGCGGACGATACAATGAGCAGTTCTTC.

This clonotype was seen many times. The gene calls are TRBV29-1 and TRBJ1-4; unclear D gene. CDR1 is SQVTM, CDR2 ANQGSEA, per germline. Trimming cost V 6 bases and J 10 bases, with 18 bases left between them. This CDR3 comprises 13 residues. DNA of the CDR3: TGCAGCGTCATAGCCGAAGGGAATCCAAAACTGTTTTTT. Amino acids: CSVIAEGNPKLFF.

This clonotype was seen only a few times. The chain is built from TRBV7-2 and TRBJ2-7; possibly TRBD1 for D (5 bases). The CDR3 is 14 amino acids. The V end was cut by 1 base, the J end by 7 bases, with 14 bases between. Germline V gene lookup returns CDR1 SGHTA and CDR2 FQGNSA. In DNA, the CDR3 is TGTGCCAGCAGCTTAGTGTCCAGGGTGGGAGAGCAGTACTTC. Translating gives CASSLVSRVGEQYF.

This clonotype is medium-sized in the sample. The chain is built from TRBV19 and TRBJ1-1, with D perhaps TRBD1 (5 bases). Trimming stripped 0 bases from V and 0 bases from J, with 8 bases between. The length of the CDR3 is 15 residues. In germline, CDR1 is LNHDA, CDR2 SQIVND (reference sequence). CDR3 in DNA: TGTGCCAGTAGTATAGAGGGACTCATGAACACTGAAGCTTTCTTT. Its protein product is CASSIEGLMNTEAFF. Using reference TRBV19 and TRBJ1-1 for the parts outside the CDR3, the full variable domain is DGGITQSPKYLFRKEGQNVTLSCEQNLNHDAMYWYRQDPGQGLRLIYYSQIVNDFQKGDIAEGYSVSREKKESFPLTVTSAQKNPTAFYLCASSIEGLMNTEAFFGQGTRLTVV.